This entry is about one TCR beta chain. Its cognate antigen is unknown. From germline, CDR1 is MNHEY and CDR2 SMNVEV (reference sequence). Trimming took 8 bases from V and 4 from J, leaving 21 bases between them. CDR3 size: 16 residues. The data were obtained in a study of T cell responses to AZD1222 COVID-19 vaccine. This table comes from immunoSEQ multiplex PCR, and its TCRdb copy is limited to in-frame clones, with some not included. The repertoire has fewer than 130,000 clones, less than 95% of them found once; the top ten carry 7.8%. Notes on the study in general: Clonal diversity was possibly underestimated, and the donors were mostly white British, with more females. Per reports, nearly half of all spike-specific TCRs target regions that are unmutated in variants.

The starting material was peripheral blood, obtained on day 0 of AZD1222 vaccination. This sequence was found in an adult in good health. The chain joins TRBV27 to TRBJ1-5; D unclear. The CDR3 protein is CASAGGPEPYNQPQHF. Written as DNA, the CDR3 is TGTGCCAGCGCGGGAGGGCCAGAACCTTATAATCAGCCCCAGCATTTT.